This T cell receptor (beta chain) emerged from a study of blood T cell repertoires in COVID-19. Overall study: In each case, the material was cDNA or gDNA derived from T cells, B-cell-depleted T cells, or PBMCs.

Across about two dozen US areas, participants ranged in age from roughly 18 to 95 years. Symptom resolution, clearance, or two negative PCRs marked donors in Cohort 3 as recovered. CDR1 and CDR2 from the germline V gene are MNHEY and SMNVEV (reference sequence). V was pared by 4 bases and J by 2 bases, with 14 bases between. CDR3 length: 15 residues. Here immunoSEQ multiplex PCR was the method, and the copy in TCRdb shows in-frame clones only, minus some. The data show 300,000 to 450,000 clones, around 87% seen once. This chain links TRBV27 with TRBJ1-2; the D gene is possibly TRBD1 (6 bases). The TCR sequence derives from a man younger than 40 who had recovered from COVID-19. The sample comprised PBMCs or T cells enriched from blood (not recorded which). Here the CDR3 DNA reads TGTGCCAGCAGTTCTATCGGGACATTCAACTATGGCTACACCTTC. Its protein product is CASSSIGTFNYGYTF.